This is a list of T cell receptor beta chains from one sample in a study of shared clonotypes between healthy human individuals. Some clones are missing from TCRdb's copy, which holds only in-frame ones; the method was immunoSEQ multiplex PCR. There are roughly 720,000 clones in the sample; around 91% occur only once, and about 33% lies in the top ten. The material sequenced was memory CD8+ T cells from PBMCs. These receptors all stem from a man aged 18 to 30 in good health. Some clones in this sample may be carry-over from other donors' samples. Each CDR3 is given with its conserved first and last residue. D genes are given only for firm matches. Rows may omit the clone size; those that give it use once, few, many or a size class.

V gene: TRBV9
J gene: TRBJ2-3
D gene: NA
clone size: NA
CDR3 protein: CASSVGDGADTQYF
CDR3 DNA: TGTGCCAGCAGCGTGGGGGATGGGGCAGATACGCAGTATTTT

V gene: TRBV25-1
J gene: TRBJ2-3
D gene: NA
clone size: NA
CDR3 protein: CASSLRGGSKTDTQYF
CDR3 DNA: TGTGCCAGCAGCCTCAGGGGGGGTAGCAAGACAGATACGCAGTATTTT

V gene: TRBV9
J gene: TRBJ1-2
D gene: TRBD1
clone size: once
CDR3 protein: CASSDLGQGAPYGYTF
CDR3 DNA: TGTGCCAGCAGCGACTTGGGACAGGGGGCCCCCTATGGCTACACCTTC

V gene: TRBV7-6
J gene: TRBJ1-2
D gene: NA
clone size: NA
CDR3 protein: CASSLGSGYGYTF
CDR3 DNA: TGTGCCAGCAGCTTAGGGAGTGGCTATGGCTACACCTTC

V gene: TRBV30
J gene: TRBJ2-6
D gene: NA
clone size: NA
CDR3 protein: CAWTEGTAGANVLTF
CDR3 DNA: TGTGCCTGGACAGAAGGCACAGCTGGGGCCAACGTCCTGACTTTC

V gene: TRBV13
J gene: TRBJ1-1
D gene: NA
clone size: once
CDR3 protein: CASSAEGTDNTEAFF
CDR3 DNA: TGTGCCAGCAGCGCGGAGGGGACGGACAACACTGAAGCTTTCTTT

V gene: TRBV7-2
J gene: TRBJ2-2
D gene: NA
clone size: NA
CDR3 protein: CASSFGLFELFF
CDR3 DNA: TGTGCCAGCAGCTTCGGACTATTCGAGCTGTTTTTT

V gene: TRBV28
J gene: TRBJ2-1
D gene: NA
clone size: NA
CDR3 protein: CASSLNEDNEQFF
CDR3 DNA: TGTGCCAGCAGTTTAAACGAAGACAATGAGCAGTTCTTC

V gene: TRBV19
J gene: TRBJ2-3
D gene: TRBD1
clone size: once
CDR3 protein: CASRPPPGTVVLDTQYF
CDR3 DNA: TGTGCCAGTCGACCCCCTCCCGGGACAGTTGTTTTAGATACGCAGTATTTT

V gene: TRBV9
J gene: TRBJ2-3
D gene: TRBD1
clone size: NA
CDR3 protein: CASSVGQADTDTQYF
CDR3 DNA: TGTGCCAGCAGCGTGGGACAGGCCGACACAGATACGCAGTATTTT

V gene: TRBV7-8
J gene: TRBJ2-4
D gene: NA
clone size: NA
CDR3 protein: CASSALTTGYLAKNIQYF
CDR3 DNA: TGTGCCAGCAGCGCCCTCACCACGGGGTACCTAGCCAAAAACATTCAGTACTTC

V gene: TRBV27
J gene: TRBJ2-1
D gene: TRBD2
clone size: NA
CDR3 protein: CASSPGGGPYNEQFF
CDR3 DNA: TGTGCCAGCAGTCCCGGGGGGGGGCCGTACAATGAGCAGTTCTTC

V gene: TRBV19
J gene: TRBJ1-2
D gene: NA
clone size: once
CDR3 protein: CASSINPVGGYTF
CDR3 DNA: TGTGCCAGTAGTATCAATCCGGTTGGAGGCTACACCTTC

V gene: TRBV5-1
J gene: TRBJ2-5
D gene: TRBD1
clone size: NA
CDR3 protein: CASKSTTGGPETQYF
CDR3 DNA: TGCGCCAGCAAATCAACGACAGGGGGCCCAGAGACCCAGTACTTC

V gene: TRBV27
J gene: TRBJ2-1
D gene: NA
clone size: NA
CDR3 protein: CASSFEGRRYNEQFF
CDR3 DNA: TGTGCCAGCAGTTTCGAGGGGCGGAGATACAATGAGCAGTTCTTC

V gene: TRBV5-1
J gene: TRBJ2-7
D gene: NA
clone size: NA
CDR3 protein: CASTGESYEQYF
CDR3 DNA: TGCGCCAGCACGGGAGAATCCTACGAGCAGTACTTC

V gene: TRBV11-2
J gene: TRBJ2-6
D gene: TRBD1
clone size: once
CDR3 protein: CASSFFTGGSGANVLTF
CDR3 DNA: TGTGCCAGCAGCTTTTTCACAGGGGGCTCTGGGGCCAACGTCCTGACTTTC

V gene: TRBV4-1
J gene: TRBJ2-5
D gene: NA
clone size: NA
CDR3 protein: CASSNSPHSQETQYF
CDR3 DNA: TGCGCCAGCAGCAATTCCCCCCACTCGCAAGAGACCCAGTACTTC

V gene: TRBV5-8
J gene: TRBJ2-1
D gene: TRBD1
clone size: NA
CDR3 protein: CASSSGTGEYNEQFF
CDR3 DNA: TGTGCCAGCAGCTCCGGGACAGGGGAGTACAATGAGCAGTTCTTC

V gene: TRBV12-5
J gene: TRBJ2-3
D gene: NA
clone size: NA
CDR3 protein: CASGLVQGLGTDTQYF
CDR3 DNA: TGTGCTAGTGGTTTGGTACAGGGCCTCGGCACAGATACGCAGTATTTT

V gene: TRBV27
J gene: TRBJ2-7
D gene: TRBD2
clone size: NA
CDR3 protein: CASSPVAGADEQYF
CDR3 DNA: TGTGCCAGCAGTCCGGTGGCGGGAGCTGATGAGCAGTACTTC

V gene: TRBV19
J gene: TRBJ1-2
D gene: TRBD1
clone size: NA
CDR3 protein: CASSSRQGVYGYTF
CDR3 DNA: TGTGCCAGTAGTTCCCGACAGGGAGTCTATGGCTACACCTTC

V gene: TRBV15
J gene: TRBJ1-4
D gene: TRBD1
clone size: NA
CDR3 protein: CATSRRQGREKLFF
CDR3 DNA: TGTGCCACCAGCCGACGACAGGGGCGGGAAAAACTGTTTTTT

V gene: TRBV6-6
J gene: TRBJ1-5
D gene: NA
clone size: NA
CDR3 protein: CASSYATGTNNQPQHF
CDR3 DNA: TGTGCCAGCAGTTACGCCACCGGGACAAATAATCAGCCCCAGCATTTT

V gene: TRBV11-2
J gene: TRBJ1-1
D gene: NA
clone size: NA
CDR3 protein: CASSPRTANTEAFF
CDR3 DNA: TGTGCCAGCAGCCCAAGGACGGCCAACACTGAAGCTTTCTTT

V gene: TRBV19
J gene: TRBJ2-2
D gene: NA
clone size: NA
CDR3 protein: CASSIAGTGELFF
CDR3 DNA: TGTGCCAGTAGTATTGCAGGGACCGGGGAGCTGTTTTTT

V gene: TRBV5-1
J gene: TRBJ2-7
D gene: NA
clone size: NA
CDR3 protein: CASSTRAYEQYF
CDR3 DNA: TGCGCCAGCAGCACCAGAGCCTACGAGCAGTACTTC

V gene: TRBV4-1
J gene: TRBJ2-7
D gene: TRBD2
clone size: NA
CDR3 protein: CASSQGPGLASYEQYF
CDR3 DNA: TGCGCCAGCAGCCAAGGGCCGGGACTAGCCTCCTACGAGCAGTACTTC

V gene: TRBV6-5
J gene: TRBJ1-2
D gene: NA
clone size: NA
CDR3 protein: CASSSTGLHYGYTF
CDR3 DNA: TGTGCCAGCAGCTCAACGGGACTCCACTATGGCTACACCTTC

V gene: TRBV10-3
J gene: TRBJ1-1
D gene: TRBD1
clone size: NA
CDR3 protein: CATWTGARGAFF
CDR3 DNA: TGTGCCACCTGGACAGGGGCCCGCGGAGCTTTCTTT

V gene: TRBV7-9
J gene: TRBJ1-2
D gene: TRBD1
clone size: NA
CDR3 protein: CASSLVDRVRSNYGYTF
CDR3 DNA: TGTGCCAGCAGCTTAGTGGACAGGGTGCGGTCTAACTATGGCTACACCTTC

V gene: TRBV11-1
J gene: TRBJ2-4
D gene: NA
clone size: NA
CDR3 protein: CASSSSEGDIQYF
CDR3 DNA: TGTGCCAGCAGCTCCTCGGAGGGGGACATTCAGTACTTC

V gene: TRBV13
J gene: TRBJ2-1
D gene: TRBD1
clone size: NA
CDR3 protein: CASSFRDRVADEQFF
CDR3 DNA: TGTGCCAGCAGCTTCCGGGACAGGGTTGCCGATGAGCAGTTCTTC

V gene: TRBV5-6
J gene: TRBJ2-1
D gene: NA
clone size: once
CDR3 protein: CASSLPGQFYNEQFF
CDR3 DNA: TGTGCCAGCAGCTTACCGGGACAATTCTACAATGAGCAGTTCTTC

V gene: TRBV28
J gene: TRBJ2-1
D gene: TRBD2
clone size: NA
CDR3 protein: CASSVSGSSYNEQFF
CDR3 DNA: TGTGCCAGCAGTGTAAGCGGGAGCTCCTACAATGAGCAGTTCTTC

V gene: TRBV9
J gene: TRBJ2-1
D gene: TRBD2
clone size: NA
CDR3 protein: CASSERTSGSPVQFF
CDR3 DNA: TGTGCCAGCAGCGAGCGGACTAGCGGGAGCCCCGTCCAGTTCTTC

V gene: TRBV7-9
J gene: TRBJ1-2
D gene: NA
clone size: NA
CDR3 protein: CASIRPEESPNYGYTF
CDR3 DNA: TGTGCCAGCATACGCCCAGAGGAATCCCCTAACTATGGCTACACCTTC

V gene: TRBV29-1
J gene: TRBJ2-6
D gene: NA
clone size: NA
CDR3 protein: CSVGTGSLLHGANVLTF
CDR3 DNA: TGCAGCGTTGGCACAGGGAGTCTATTACATGGGGCCAACGTCCTGACTTTC

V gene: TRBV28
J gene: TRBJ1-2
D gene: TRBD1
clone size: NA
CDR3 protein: CASRSHPLFQRQGQPSGYTF
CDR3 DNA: TGTGCCAGCAGATCCCATCCTCTTTTCCAACGACAGGGGCAGCCTAGCGGCTACACCTTC

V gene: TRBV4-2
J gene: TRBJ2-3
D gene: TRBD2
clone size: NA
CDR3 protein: CASSQNKRGPDTQYF
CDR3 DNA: TGTGCCAGCAGCCAGAACAAGCGGGGCCCAGATACGCAGTATTTT

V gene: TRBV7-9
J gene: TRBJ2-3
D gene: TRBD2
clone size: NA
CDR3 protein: CASSLGLGSDTQYF
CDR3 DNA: TGTGCCAGCAGCTTGGGACTAGGTTCAGATACGCAGTATTTT

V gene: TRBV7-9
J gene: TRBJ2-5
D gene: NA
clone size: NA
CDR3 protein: CASSPPEVGETQYF
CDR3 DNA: TGTGCCAGCAGCCCTCCGGAAGTGGGAGAGACCCAGTACTTC

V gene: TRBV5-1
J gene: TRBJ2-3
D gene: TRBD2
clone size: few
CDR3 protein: CASSWTSVRSTDTQYF
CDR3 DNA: TGCGCCAGCAGCTGGACTAGCGTAAGAAGCACAGATACGCAGTATTTT

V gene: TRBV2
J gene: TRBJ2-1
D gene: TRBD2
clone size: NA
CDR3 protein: CASSSGGRGNEQFF
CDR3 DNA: TGTGCCAGCAGCAGCGGGGGCAGGGGTAATGAGCAGTTCTTC

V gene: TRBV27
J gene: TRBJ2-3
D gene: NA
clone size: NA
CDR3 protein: CASSFLGGADTQYF
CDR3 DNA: TGTGCCAGCAGTTTCTTGGGGGGAGCAGATACGCAGTATTTT

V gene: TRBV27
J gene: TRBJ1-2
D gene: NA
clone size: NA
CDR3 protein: CASSLRGLKTWGYTF
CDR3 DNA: TGTGCCAGCAGTTTACGGGGGTTAAAGACATGGGGCTACACCTTC

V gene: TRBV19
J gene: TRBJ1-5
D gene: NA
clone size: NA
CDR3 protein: CASTTLNLGNQPQHF
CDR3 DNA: TGTGCCAGTACTACATTAAACTTGGGGAATCAGCCCCAGCATTTT

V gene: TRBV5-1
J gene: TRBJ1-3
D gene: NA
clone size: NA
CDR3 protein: CASSLSWDSGNTIYF
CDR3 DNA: TGCGCCAGCAGCTTGAGTTGGGACTCTGGAAACACCATATATTTT

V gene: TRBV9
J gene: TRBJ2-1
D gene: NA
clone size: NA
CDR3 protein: CASSVEIGQTNEQFF
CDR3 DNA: TGTGCCAGCAGCGTAGAGATCGGACAGACCAATGAGCAGTTCTTC

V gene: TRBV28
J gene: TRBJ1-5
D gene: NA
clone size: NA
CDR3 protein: CASSRTPGSNQPQHF
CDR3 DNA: TGTGCCAGCAGCCGGACACCTGGAAGCAATCAGCCCCAGCATTTT

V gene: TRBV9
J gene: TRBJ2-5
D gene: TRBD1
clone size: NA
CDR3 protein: CASSLWGGTGGEETQYF
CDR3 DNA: TGTGCCAGCAGCCTCTGGGGCGGGACAGGGGGTGAAGAGACCCAGTACTTC

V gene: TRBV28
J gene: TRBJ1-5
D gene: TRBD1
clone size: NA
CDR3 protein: CASSSRQGVQPQHF
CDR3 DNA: TGTGCCAGCAGTTCTAGACAGGGAGTTCAGCCCCAGCATTTT